A single TCR beta chain is shown here with its context. Participant-reported clinical history was the basis for cohort assignment. The data belong to a study of blood T cell repertoires in COVID-19. Turning to the study itself: PBMCs, B-cell-depleted T cells, or T cells provided the cDNA or gDNA that made up the material.

Original data processing: It was from reference gene primer amplification that nucleated cell counts were estimated. TCRdb's table, derived via immunoSEQ multiplex PCR, lists solely in-frame clones and lacks some. That table gives V, J and clone size, and the DNA gave D and trimming. Among a few hundred thousand clones, 85% to 90% were seen once, and the ten largest hold more than 9%. This CDR3 is built from 14 residues. Trimming took 2 bases from V and 2 from J, leaving 9 bases between them. CDR1 MNHEY and CDR2 SMNVEV come from the germline V gene (reference sequence). The chain employs TRBV27 and TRBJ2-5; D may be TRBD1 (5 bases). The origin of this receptor is a woman under 30 who had recovered from COVID-19. The specimen was PBMCs or T cells enriched from blood (not recorded which). CDR3 sequence (DNA): TGTGCCAGCAGTTTACTAGGGGAACAAGAGACCCAGTACTTC. Protein product: CASSLLGEQETQYF.